This paragraph covers one T cell receptor beta chain sequence. The authors' processing: By means of reference gene primer amplification, nucleated cell counts were estimated. TCRdb keeps only in-frame clones here, not all; method: immunoSEQ multiplex PCR. Clone size and V and J calls were adopted from that table, with D and trimming inferred from the DNA. The data show more than 150,000 clones, about four fifths seen once. The sample is drawn from a study of blood T cell repertoires in COVID-19. Background on the study: Both acute and convalescent COVID-19 samples were obtained from the United States, Italy and Spain.

The CDR3 runs 15 residues. Trimming left V 2 bases short and J 6 bases short, with 14 bases between. The V gene's germline CDR1 is MNHEY and CDR2 SVGAGI. Sample: peripheral blood. The rearrangement links TRBV6-5 to TRBJ1-3; D might be TRBD1 (6 bases). The source is a man aged 55 to 70 with acute or convalescent COVID-19. CDR3 residues: CASSYSGRGVNTIYF. CDR3 bases: TGTGCCAGCAGTTACAGCGGCAGGGGCGTAAACACCATATATTTT.